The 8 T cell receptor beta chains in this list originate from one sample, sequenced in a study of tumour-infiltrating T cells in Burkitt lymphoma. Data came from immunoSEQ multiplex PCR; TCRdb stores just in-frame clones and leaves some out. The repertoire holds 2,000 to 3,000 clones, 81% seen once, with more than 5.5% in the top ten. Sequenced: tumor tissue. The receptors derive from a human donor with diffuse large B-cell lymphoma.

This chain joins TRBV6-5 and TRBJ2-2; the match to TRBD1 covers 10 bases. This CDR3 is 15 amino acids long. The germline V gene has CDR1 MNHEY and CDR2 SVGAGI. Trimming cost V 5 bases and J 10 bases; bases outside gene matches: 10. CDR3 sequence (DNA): TGTGCCAGCAGTCCCACTCGACAGGGGGCAGCGGAGCTGTTTTTT. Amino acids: CASSPTRQGAAELFF.

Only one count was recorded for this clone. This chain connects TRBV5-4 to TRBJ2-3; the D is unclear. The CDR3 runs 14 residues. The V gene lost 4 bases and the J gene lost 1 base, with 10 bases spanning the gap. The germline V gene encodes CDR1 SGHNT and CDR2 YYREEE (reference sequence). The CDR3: CASSANKGTDTQYF. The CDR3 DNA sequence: TGTGCCAGCAGCGCAAACAAAGGCACAGATACGCAGTATTTT.

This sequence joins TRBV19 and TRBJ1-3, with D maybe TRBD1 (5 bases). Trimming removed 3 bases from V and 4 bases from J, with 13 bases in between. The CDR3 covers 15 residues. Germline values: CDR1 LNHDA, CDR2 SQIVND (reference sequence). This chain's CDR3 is CASSIGGSTGNTIYF. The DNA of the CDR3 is TGTGCCAGTAGTATCGGGGGAAGTACAGGAAACACCATATATTTT.

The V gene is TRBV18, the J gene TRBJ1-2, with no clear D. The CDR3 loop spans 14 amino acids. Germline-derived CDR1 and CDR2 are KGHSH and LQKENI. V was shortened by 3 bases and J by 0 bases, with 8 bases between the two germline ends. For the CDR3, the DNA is TGTGCCAGCTCACCGGGAGCCGCTAACTATGGCTACACCTTC. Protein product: CASSPGAANYGYTF.

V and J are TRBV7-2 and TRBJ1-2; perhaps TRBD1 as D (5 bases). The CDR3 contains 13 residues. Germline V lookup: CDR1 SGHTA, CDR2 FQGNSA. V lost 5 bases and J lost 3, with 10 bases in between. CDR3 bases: TGTGCCAGCAGCCCCGGGGGGGACTATGGCTACACCTTC. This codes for CASSPGGDYGYTF. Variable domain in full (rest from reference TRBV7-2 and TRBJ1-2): GAGVSQSPSNKVTEKGKDVELRCDPISGHTALYWYRQSLGQGLEFLIYFQGNSAPDKSGLPSDRFSAERTGGSVSTLTIQRTQQEDSAVYLCASSPGGDYGYTFGSGTRLTVV.

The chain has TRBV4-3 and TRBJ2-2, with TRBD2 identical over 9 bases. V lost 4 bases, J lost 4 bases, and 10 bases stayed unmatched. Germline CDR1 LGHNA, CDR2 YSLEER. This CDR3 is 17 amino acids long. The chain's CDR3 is CASSLFPSGATTGELFF. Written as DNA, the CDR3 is TGCGCCAGCAGCCTGTTTCCTAGCGGGGCGACCACCGGGGAGCTGTTTTTT.

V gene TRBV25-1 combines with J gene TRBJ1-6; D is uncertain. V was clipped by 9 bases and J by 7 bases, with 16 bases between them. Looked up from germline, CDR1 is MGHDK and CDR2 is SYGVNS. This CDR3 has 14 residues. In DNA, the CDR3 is TGTGCCAGTACCTTAGGGCCCCCAAATTCACCCCTCCACTTT. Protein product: CASTLGPPNSPLHF.

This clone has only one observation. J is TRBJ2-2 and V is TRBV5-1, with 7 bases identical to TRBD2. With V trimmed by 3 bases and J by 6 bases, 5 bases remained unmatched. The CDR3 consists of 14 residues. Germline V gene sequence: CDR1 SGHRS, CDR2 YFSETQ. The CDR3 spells CASSWGTTAGELFF. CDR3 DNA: TGCGCCAGCAGCTGGGGGACTACCGCCGGGGAGCTGTTTTTT.